The present T cell receptor (beta chain) was sequenced within a study of T-cell memory formation after mild COVID-19 (dated by TCRdb to the early 2020s). With respect to the entire study: Most TCR sequence clusters were specific to one of the two donors. In two donors, T-cell clones that expanded and contracted after mild COVID-19 were followed by sequencing TCRalpha and TCRbeta repertoires longitudinally. Two young, previously healthy adult volunteers, one female and one male, were included in the cohort. What the authors observed across the whole study: Balanced CD4/CD8 phenotypes were observed for clones contracting from day 15 to 85, whereas a bias towards CD4+ was observed for a second wave of clones expanding from day 15 to 37. The study included only a couple of mild cases, and larger cohorts that include severe cases with pre-infection samples were judged to be necessary. Some responding clones were detected in pre-infection memory, which suggested that pre-existing cross-reactive memory T cells had joined the SARS-CoV-2 response. Whether the second-wave clones peaking on day 37 were SARS-CoV-2 specific was not confirmed. Contracting CD4+ clones appeared mostly in the CM and EM memory subsets, whereas CD8+ clones were enriched in EMRA.

Ficoll-Paque density gradient centrifugation was used to isolate PBMCs. This clonotype has just a few counts. Its antigen target is currently unknown. Base qualities were left out, and no much larger clone turns up one base away. Sequencing was performed on an Illumina NovaSeq 6000. TCRalpha and TCRbeta cDNA libraries were constructed by 5'RACE with constant-segment primers, with sample barcodes and unique molecular identifiers being introduced. Trizol reagent was used to extract RNA from every sample. Library amplification was performed in two PCR steps, and a second sample barcode and Illumina TruSeq adapters were introduced in the second step. Libraries were sequenced on an Illumina NovaSeq with 2 x 150 bp paired-end reads. On the authors' methods: Demultiplexing of reads and collapsing into UMI-guided consensus sequences were performed with migec v1.2.7. Using mixcr v2.1.11, the UMI consensuses were aligned to TRA and TRB V and J templates and assembled into clonotypes. Clonotypes were classified as expanded or contracted when called significant by both edgeR and NoisET, with noise models trained on biological replicates. edgeR calls used a false discovery rate-adjusted p below 0.01 and a log2 fold-change threshold of 1. As an exploratory analysis of dynamics, PCA with hierarchical clustering was applied to max-normalized trajectories of the 1000 most abundant clonotypes. Separately sequenced CD4+ and CD8+ repertoires were used to assign a CD4 or CD8 phenotype to each responding clone. The public reads were run again by TCRdb, first through fastp at Q25 and then through MiXCR, and only productive beta chains were kept. Rows are unified per CDR3 protein, each entry keeping the most common DNA and genes. TCRdb's processing, not the authors' own work, is the source of the V and J calls. The sample data list 130,000 to 150,000 distinct CDR3 sequences, and roughly 21% of these were observed just once. The ten largest clonotypes hold 2% to 2.5% of the sample.

The V and J ends are trimmed by 2 bases and 1 base, leaving 11 bases between them. The CDR3 starts with the cysteine, ends with the phenylalanine, and has 15 residues. Only CDR3 DNA is held: 45 bases, read in frame from base 1. Looking up the germline V gene (reference sequence) yields CDR1 SEHNR and CDR2 FQNEAQ. The material sequenced was PBMCs or a T cell subset sorted from them (not recorded which). The TCR sequence derives from an adult woman who had mild COVID-19 (a few samples of this study predate the infection). The sample titles of this study are shuffled in the database, so cell type and time point are left out; the donor was told from shared clones. The rearranged chain carries TRBV7-9 and TRBJ1-1; a weak D assignment points to TRBD1 (5 bases agree). CDR3 sequence: CASSLLTVRNTEAFF. The DNA sequence is given as TGTGCCAGCAGCTTACTGACAGTGAGGAACACTGAAGCTTTCTTT.